This TCR beta chain was captured by sequencing in a study of CD8+CD57+ T cells in acquired aplastic anemia. Study results and caveats: Patients and controls had in common 25 to 35 CD8+ CDR3 sequences.

The CDR3 is 15 amino acids. Germline-derived CDR1 and CDR2 are SNHLY and FYNNEI. V lost 6 bases to trimming and J lost 4 bases, with 18 bases between them. Patients chosen for sequencing had shown CD8+CD57+ cell expansion by flow cytometry. In all patients, the disease was severe acquired aplastic anemia. Receipt of therapy had not occurred in any patient by the time of blood sampling. In its sample, this clonotype was seen once. Its antigen remains unidentified. Both TCR beta VDJ combination and CDR3 sequence profiling were carried out. Genomic DNA was the template for this profiling. In TCRdb, the reads were re-called with MiXCR into one record per CDR3 protein. The sample includes approximately 190,000 distinct CDR3 sequences, 48% seen only once; the top ten take 9.7%.

The sequenced material came from sorted CD4+, CD8+, or CD8+CD57+ T cells (not recorded which) from PBMCs. The sequence derives from a human donor with aplastic anemia. The chain employs TRBV2 and TRBJ1-2; D is ambiguous. CDR3 residues: CASSPSPAVTYGYTF. CDR3 nucleotides: TGTGCCAGCAGCCCTAGCCCGGCGGTCACCTATGGCTACACCTTC. The whole variable domain, filled in from reference TRBV2 and TRBJ1-2, reads EPEVTQTPSHQVTQMGQEVILRCVPISNHLYFYWYRQILGQKVEFLVSFYNNEISEKSEIFDDQFSVERPDGSNFTLKIRSTKLEDSAMYFCASSPSPAVTYGYTFGSGTRLTVV.